This T cell receptor (beta chain) was identified in a study of T cells after yellow fever vaccination. The CDR3 runs to 14 residues. Germline lookup yields CDR1 MGHDK and CDR2 SYGVNS. Losses at the gene ends were 2 bases for V and 7 bases for J; bases not matched to a gene: 3. This clonotype was seen a handful of times. The antigen is unknown. The study's findings and limits: Repertoires obtained by FACS sorting could include abundant clonotypes that entered as contaminants from the bulk population. Primary-vaccination clones mostly resurfaced post-booster (nearly 97% CD4, under 90% CD8). The secondary T-cell response peaked on day 5, not day 15, but was weaker.

The study made its TCR cDNA through 5'RACE template switching. That step introduced a universal primer site along with UMIs. From the 5' RACE reads, TCRdb called clonotypes with MiXCR, one entry per CDR3 protein. The sample carries some 150,000 distinct CDR3 sequences, around 8.5% recorded once. The material sequenced was CD8+ T cells sorted from PBMCs, taken 45 days after the yellow fever booster vaccination. The source is a man in his late teens or twenties who received the YFV17D yellow fever vaccine. The chain carries TRBV25-1 and TRBJ1-5; 9 bases are a match to TRBD1. The CDR3 region is CASSEGTGRQPQHF. In DNA, the CDR3 is TGTGCCAGCAGTGAAGGGACAGGGCGACAGCCCCAGCATTTT.